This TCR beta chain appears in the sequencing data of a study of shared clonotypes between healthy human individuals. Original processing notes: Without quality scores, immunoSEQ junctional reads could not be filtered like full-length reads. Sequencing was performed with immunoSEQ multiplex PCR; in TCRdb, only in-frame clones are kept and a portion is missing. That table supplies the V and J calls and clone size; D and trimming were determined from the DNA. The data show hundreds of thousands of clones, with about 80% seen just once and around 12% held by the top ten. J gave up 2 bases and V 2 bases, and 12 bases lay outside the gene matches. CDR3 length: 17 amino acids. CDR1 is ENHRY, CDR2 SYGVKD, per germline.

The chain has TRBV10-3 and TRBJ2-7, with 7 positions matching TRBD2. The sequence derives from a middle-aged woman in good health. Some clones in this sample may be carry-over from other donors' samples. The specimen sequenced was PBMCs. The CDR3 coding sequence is TGTGCCATCAGTGAGATGATCCGGGGGGACCCTACCTACGAGCAGTACTTC. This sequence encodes CAISEMIRGDPTYEQYF.